The rows below give T cell receptor beta chains drawn from one sample of a study of T cell repertoires in cytomegalovirus infection. TCRdb reanalysed the reads using MiXCR and keeps one entry per CDR3 protein. The sample holds roughly 500,000 distinct CDR3 sequences, 33% seen once. No antigens are known for them. Specimen: cultured PBMCs, collected from culture after CMV antigen stimulation. These receptors came from a human donor in good health (CMV status not recorded). Some clones in this sample may be carry-over from other donors' samples. Both conserved end residues are part of each CDR3. D genes are given only for firm matches. Clone size is not always given. Where it is, it says once, few, many or a class for expanded clones.

>-|TRBJ2-2|TRBV7-3|-
CASSKYREGELFF
TGTGCCAGCAGCAAATACAGGGAAGGGGAGCTGTTTTTT
>many|TRBJ2-1|TRBV7-2|TRBD1
CASSRQGGSYNEQFF
TGTGCCAGCAGCCGACAGGGGGGCTCCTACAATGAGCAGTTCTTC
>few|TRBJ1-1|TRBV20-1|TRBD1
CSARDGTGLLPMNTEAFF
TGCAGTGCTAGAGATGGGACAGGGCTTCTGCCCATGAACACTGAAGCTTTCTTT
>-|TRBJ2-1|TRBV5-6|TRBD2
CASSLGTSGRYNEQFF
TGTGCCAGCAGCTTGGGGACTAGCGGGCGATACAATGAGCAGTTCTTC
>-|TRBJ2-4|TRBV4-3|-
CASSQVPHGAGEGDRYF
TGCGCCAGCAGCCAAGTACCCCACGGGGCGGGAGAGGGGGACCGGTACTTC
>-|TRBJ2-2|TRBV24-1|-
CATSDLRTGSTGELFF
TGTGCCACCAGTGATTTGCGTACAGGGAGCACCGGGGAGCTGTTTTTT
>-|TRBJ2-1|TRBV7-2|-
CASSPLGAYNEQFF
TGTGCCAGCAGCCCCCTAGGAGCCTACAATGAGCAGTTCTTC
>-|TRBJ2-5|TRBV6-5|TRBD2
CASSYGAGAETQYF
TGTGCCAGCAGTTACGGAGCGGGAGCAGAGACCCAGTACTTC
>-|TRBJ1-2|TRBV12-3/TRBV12-4|TRBD1
CASSFGDRVGSGYTF
TGTGCCAGCAGTTTTGGGGACAGGGTGGGGAGTGGCTACACCTTC
>-|TRBJ2-1|TRBV20-1|TRBD2
CSARDLTSGRSNEQFF
TGCAGTGCTAGAGATCTAACTAGCGGGAGATCCAATGAGCAGTTCTTC
>-|TRBJ1-4|TRBV4-3|TRBD1
CASSGTGQWSEKLFF
TGCGCCAGCAGCGGGACAGGGCAATGGAGTGAAAAACTGTTTTTT
>-|TRBJ1-3|TRBV12-3/TRBV12-4|-
CASSFRGSGNTIYF
TGTGCCAGCAGTTTCAGGGGCTCTGGAAACACCATATATTTT
>-|TRBJ2-3|TRBV11-3|TRBD1
CASSSRAGTAITDTQYF
TGTGCCAGCAGCTCAAGAGCCGGGACAGCGATCACAGATACGCAGTATTTT
>medium-sized|TRBJ1-1|TRBV7-2|TRBD1
CASSSRTGANTEAFF
TGTGCCAGCAGCTCTCGGACAGGGGCTAACACTGAAGCTTTCTTT
>-|TRBJ1-2|TRBV7-2|TRBD1
CASSLNPTGLYGYTF
TGTGCCAGCAGCTTAAATCCGACAGGGCTCTATGGCTACACCTTC
>-|TRBJ2-5|TRBV20-1|-
CSARVSPQETQYF
TGCAGTGCTAGAGTGAGTCCTCAAGAGACCCAGTACTTC
>-|TRBJ1-5|TRBV19|TRBD1
CASTPRGDRVIRQPQHF
TGTGCCAGTACCCCACGGGGGGACAGGGTGATTCGTCAGCCCCAGCATTTT
>-|TRBJ1-5|TRBV12-5|TRBD1
CASGLGQGNQPQHF
TGTGCTAGTGGTTTGGGACAGGGGAATCAGCCCCAGCATTTT
>-|TRBJ1-1|TRBV7-9|-
CASSLATSIMNTEAFF
TGTGCCAGCAGCTTAGCGACATCGATAATGAACACTGAAGCTTTCTTT
>-|TRBJ1-6|TRBV19|-
CASRTPAGPYSPLHF
TGTGCCAGTAGAACCCCAGCGGGGCCTTATTCACCCCTCCACTTT
>-|TRBJ1-3|TRBV12-3/TRBV12-4|TRBD1
CASRGTGLTFGNTIYF
TGTGCCAGCAGAGGGACAGGACTTACCTTTGGAAACACCATATATTTT
>few|TRBJ2-7|TRBV7-9|-
CASSLGLGELNEQYF
TGTGCCAGCAGCTTGGGGTTGGGCGAATTAAACGAGCAGTACTTC
>-|TRBJ2-3|TRBV11-1|TRBD1
CASSQTGTVETDTQYF
TGTGCCAGCAGCCAGACCGGGACAGTAGAGACAGATACGCAGTATTTT
>-|TRBJ1-3|TRBV19|-
CATDGGGNTIYF
TGTGCCACAGACGGAGGTGGAAACACCATATATTTT
>-|TRBJ2-1|TRBV24-1|-
CATSDLGSEQFF
TGTGCCACCAGTGATTTAGGGAGTGAGCAGTTCTTC
>-|TRBJ1-5|TRBV6-1|TRBD1
CASSGGQQSNQPQHF
TGTGCCAGCAGTGGGGGACAGCAGAGCAATCAGCCCCAGCATTTT
>-|TRBJ2-7|TRBV7-3|-
CASRFGESYEQYF
TGTGCCAGCAGATTCGGAGAGTCCTACGAGCAGTACTTC
>few|TRBJ2-5|TRBV5-1|-
CASSLGEELQETQYF
TGCGCCAGCAGCTTGGGGGAAGAACTGCAAGAGACCCAGTACTTC
>-|TRBJ2-1|TRBV7-8|TRBD1
CASSLGLEQRDRGREQFF
TGTGCCAGCAGCCTAGGCCTCGAACAAAGGGACAGGGGCCGGGAGCAGTTCTTC
>few|TRBJ2-1|TRBV11-3|TRBD2
CASSASPRDYSYNEQFF
TGTGCCAGCAGCGCAAGCCCCCGGGACTACTCCTACAATGAGCAGTTCTTC
>-|TRBJ2-1|TRBV4-1|-
CASSPTTGAGYNEQFF
TGCGCCAGCAGCCCAACCACGGGGGCCGGGTACAATGAGCAGTTCTTC
>-|TRBJ2-2|TRBV11-3|-
CASSLYQRDANTGELFF
TGTGCCAGCAGCTTATATCAGCGAGACGCGAACACCGGGGAGCTGTTTTTT
>-|TRBJ2-5|TRBV7-7|-
CASSLGTQQETQYF
TGTGCCAGCAGCTTAGGGACTCAACAAGAGACCCAGTACTTC
>few|TRBJ2-1|TRBV7-9|TRBD2
CASSSKASGIDEQFF
TGTGCCAGCAGCTCTAAGGCTAGCGGGATAGATGAGCAGTTCTTC
>few|TRBJ1-5|TRBV6-1|-
CASSQGRSNQPQHF
TGTGCCAGCAGCCAGGGGAGAAGCAATCAGCCCCAGCATTTT
>-|TRBJ2-7|TRBV19|TRBD2
CASSGLAGVSEQYF
TGTGCCAGTAGTGGACTAGCGGGAGTCTCCGAGCAGTACTTC
>few|TRBJ1-1|TRBV6-2/TRBV6-3|-
CASSYSGMGTEAFF
TGTGCCAGCAGTTACTCAGGAATGGGCACTGAAGCTTTCTTT
>-|TRBJ2-3|TRBV27|-
CASTSFGASTDTQYF
TGTGCCAGCACCTCCTTCGGTGCTAGCACAGATACGCAGTATTTT
>many|TRBJ1-5|TRBV7-2|-
CASSPPGSDQPQHF
TGTGCCAGCAGCCCACCGGGGTCCGATCAGCCCCAGCATTTT
>-|TRBJ2-7|TRBV7-2|-
CASSFWPDAYEQYF
TGTGCCAGCAGCTTTTGGCCAGATGCCTACGAGCAGTACTTC
>-|TRBJ2-7|TRBV7-2|TRBD2
CASSLGGLAGLYEQYF
TGTGCCAGCAGCTTAGGTGGGCTAGCGGGACTCTACGAGCAGTACTTC
>-|TRBJ2-7|TRBV5-6|-
CASSYRSDYEQYF
TGTGCCAGCAGCTACAGGTCCGACTACGAGCAGTACTTC
>-|TRBJ2-3|TRBV28|-
CASSGAGTVKDTQYF
TGTGCCAGCAGTGGGGCCGGGACTGTCAAAGATACGCAGTATTTT
>-|TRBJ2-3|TRBV27|TRBD2
CASSSGLAGVVDTQYF
TGTGCCAGCAGTTCCGGACTAGCGGGAGTGGTAGATACGCAGTATTTT
>-|TRBJ2-1|TRBV10-3|-
CAISEGGEQFF
TGTGCCATCAGTGAGGGGGGTGAGCAGTTCTTC
>-|TRBJ2-4|TRBV19|TRBD1
CASSPTTGGTTAKNIQYF
TGTGCCAGTAGCCCCACCACAGGGGGTACCACAGCCAAAAACATTCAGTACTTC